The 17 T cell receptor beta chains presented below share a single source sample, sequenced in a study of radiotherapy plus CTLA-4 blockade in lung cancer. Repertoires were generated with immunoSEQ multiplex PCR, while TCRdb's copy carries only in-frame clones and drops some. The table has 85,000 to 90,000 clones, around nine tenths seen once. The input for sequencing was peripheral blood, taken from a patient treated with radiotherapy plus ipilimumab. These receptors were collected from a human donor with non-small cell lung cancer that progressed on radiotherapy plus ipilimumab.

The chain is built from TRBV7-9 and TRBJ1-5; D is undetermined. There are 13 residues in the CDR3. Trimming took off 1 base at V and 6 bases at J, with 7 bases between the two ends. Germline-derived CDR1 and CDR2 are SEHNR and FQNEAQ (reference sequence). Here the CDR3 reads CASSLGVGQPQHF. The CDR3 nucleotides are TGTGCCAGCAGCTTAGGGGTCGGTCAGCCCCAGCATTTT.

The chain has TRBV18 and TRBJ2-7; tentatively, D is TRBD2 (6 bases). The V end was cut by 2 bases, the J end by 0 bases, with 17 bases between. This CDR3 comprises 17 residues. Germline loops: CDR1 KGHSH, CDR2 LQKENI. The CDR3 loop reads CASSPGRAGTSSYEQYF. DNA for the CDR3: TGTGCCAGCTCACCAGGGAGAGCCGGGACTTCCTCCTACGAGCAGTACTTC. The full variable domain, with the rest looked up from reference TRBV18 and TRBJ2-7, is NAGVMQNPRHLVRRRGQEARLRCSPMKGHSHVYWYRQLPEEGLKFMVYLQKENIIDESGMPKERFSAEFPKEGPSILRIQQVVRGDSAAYFCASSPGRAGTSSYEQYFGPGTRLTVT.

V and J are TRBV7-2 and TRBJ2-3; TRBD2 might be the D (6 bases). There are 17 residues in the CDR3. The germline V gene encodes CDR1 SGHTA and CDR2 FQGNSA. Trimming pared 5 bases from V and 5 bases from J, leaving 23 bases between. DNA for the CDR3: TGTGCCAGCAGCCGACTCCGGGACTCGAAAGACAGAGATACGCAGTATTTT. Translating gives CASSRLRDSKDRDTQYF.

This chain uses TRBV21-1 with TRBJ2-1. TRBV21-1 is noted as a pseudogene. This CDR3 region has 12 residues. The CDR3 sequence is CASSSLYTEQFF. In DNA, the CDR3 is TGTGCCAGCAGCAGTCTATACACTGAGCAGTTCTTC.

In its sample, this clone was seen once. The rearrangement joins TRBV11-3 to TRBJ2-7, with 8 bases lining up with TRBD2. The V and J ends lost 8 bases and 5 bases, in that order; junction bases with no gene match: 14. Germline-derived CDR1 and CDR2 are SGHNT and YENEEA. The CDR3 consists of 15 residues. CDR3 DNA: TGTGCCAGCCGGGGGGGAGGAGGGTTAAACCACGAGCAGTACTTC. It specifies CASRGGGGLNHEQYF.

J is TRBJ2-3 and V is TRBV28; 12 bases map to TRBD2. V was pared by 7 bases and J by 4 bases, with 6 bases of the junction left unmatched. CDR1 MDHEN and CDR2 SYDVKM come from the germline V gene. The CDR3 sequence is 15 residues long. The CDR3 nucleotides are TGTGCCAGCACTCTAGCGGGGGGGCTGGCAGATACGCAGTATTTT. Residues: CASTLAGGLADTQYF. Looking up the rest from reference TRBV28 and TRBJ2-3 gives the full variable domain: DVKVTQSSRYLVKRTGEKVFLECVQDMDHENMFWYRQDPGLGLRLIYFSYDVKMKEKGDIPEGYSVSREKKERFSLILESASTNQTSMYLCASTLAGGLADTQYFGPGTRLTVL.

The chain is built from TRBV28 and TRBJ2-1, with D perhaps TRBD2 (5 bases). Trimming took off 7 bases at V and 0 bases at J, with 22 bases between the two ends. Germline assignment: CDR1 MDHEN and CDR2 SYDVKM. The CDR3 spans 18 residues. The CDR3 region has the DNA TGTGCCAGCACCGACCGAGGGTATTGGGGTTTCTCCTACAATGAGCAGTTCTTC. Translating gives CASTDRGYWGFSYNEQFF. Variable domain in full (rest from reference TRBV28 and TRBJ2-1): DVKVTQSSRYLVKRTGEKVFLECVQDMDHENMFWYRQDPGLGLRLIYFSYDVKMKEKGDIPEGYSVSREKKERFSLILESASTNQTSMYLCASTDRGYWGFSYNEQFFGPGTRLTVL.

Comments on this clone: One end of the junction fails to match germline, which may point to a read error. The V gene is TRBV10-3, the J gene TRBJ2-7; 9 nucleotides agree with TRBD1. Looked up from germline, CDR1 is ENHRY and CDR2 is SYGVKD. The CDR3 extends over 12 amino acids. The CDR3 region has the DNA TGTGCCATCAGTGAAGGGACAGGGTCCTTGAACTTC. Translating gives CAISEGTGSLNF.

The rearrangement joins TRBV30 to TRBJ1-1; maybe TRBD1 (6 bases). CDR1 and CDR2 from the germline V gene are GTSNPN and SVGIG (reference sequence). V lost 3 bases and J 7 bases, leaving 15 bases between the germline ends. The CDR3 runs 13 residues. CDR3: CAWSDRTYLEAFF. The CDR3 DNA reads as TGTGCCTGGAGCGACAGGACGTACCTTGAAGCTTTCTTT.

The CDR3 loop is CASSPLGRGGSNQPQHF. In nucleotides, the CDR3 is TGTGCCAGCAGCCCTCTAGGGAGGGGGGGTAGCAATCAGCCCCAGCATTTT. The chain couples TRBV4-2 to TRBJ1-5, with D perhaps TRBD1 (6 bases). Trimming pared 4 bases from V and 0 bases from J, leaving 16 bases between. The CDR3 runs to 17 residues. Germline lookup yields CDR1 LGHNA and CDR2 YNFKEQ.

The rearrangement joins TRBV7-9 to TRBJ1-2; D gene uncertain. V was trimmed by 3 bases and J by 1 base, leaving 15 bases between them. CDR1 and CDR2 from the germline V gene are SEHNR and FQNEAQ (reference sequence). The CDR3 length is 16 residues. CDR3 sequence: CASSFYPAENNYGYTF. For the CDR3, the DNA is TGTGCCAGCAGCTTCTACCCAGCAGAAAATAACTATGGCTACACCTTC.

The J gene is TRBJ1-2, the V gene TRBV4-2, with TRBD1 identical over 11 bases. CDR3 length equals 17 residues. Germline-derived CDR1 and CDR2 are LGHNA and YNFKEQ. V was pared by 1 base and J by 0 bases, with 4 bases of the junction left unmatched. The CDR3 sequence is CASSQGGQGASNYGYTF. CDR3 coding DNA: TGTGCCAGCAGCCAAGGCGGACAGGGGGCGTCTAACTATGGCTACACCTTC.

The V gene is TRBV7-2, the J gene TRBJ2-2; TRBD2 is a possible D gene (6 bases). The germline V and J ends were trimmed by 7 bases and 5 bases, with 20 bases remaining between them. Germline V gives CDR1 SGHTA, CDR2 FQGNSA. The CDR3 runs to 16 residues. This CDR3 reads CASTLGGALGTGELFF. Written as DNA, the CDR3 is TGTGCCAGCACCCTGGGGGGAGCATTGGGGACCGGGGAGCTGTTTTTT. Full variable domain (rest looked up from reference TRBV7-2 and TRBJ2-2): GAGVSQSPSNKVTEKGKDVELRCDPISGHTALYWYRQSLGQGLEFLIYFQGNSAPDKSGLPSDRFSAERTGGSVSTLTIQRTQQEDSAVYLCASTLGGALGTGELFFGEGSRLTVL.

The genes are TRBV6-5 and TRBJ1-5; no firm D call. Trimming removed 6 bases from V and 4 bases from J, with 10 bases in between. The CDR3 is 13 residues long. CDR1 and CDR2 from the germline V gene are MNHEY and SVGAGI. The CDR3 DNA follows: TGTGCCAGCAGCCAGGCCTGGAATCAGCCCCAGCATTTT. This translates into CASSQAWNQPQHF.

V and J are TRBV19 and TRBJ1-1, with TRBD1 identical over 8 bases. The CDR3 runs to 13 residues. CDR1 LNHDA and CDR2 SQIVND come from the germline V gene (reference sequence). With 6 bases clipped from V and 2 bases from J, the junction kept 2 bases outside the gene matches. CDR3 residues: CASSQGANTEAFF. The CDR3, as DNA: TGTGCCAGTAGCCAGGGGGCAAACACTGAAGCTTTCTTT.

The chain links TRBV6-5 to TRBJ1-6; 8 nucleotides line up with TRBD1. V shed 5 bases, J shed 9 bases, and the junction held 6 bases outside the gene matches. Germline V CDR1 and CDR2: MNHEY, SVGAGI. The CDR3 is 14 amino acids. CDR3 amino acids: CASSPNRGGSPLHF. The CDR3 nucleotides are TGTGCCAGCAGTCCAAACAGGGGGGGTTCACCCCTCCACTTT.

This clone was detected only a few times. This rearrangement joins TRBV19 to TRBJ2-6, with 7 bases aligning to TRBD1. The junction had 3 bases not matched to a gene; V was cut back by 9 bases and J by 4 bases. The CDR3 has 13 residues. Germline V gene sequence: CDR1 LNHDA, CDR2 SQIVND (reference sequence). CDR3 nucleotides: TGTGCCAGAACAGGGGCCGGGGCCAACGTCCTGACTTTC. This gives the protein CARTGAGANVLTF.